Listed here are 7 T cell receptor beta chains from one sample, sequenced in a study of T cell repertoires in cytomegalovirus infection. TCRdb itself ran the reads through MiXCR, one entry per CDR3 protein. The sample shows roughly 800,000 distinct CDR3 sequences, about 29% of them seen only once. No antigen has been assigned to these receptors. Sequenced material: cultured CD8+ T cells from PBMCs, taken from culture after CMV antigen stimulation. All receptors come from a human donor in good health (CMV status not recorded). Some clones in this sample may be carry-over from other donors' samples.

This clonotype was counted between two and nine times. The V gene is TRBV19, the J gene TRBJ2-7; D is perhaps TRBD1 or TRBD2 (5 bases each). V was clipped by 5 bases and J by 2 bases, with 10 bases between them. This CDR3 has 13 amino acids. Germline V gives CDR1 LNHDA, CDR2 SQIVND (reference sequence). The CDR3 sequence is CASSAGATYEQYF. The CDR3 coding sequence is TGTGCCAGTAGTGCCGGGGCGACCTACGAGCAGTACTTC.

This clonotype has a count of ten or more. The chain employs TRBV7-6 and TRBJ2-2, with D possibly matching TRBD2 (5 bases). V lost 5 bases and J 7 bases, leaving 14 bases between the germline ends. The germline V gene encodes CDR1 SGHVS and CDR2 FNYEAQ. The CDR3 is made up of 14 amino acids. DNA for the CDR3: TGTGCCAGCAGCCCCTATGGAGCGGTCGGGGAGCTGTTTTTT. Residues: CASSPYGAVGELFF.

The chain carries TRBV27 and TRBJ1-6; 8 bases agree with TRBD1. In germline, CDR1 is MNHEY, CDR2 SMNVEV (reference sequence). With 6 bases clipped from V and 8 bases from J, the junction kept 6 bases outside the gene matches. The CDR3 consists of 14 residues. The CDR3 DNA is TGTGCCAGCAGGCCGGACAGGGCTGATTCACCCCTCCACTTT. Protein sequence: CASRPDRADSPLHF.

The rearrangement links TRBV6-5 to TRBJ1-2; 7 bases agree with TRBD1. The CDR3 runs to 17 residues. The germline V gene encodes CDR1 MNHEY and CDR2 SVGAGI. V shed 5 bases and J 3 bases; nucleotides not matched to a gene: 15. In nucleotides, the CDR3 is TGTGCCAGCAGTCCGAGCCGAGGGCAGGGGGGGTACTATGGCTACACCTTC. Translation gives CASSPSRGQGGYYGYTF.

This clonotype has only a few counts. The CDR3 region is CASSWGWGGWTEAFF. Here the CDR3 DNA reads TGTGCCAGCAGCTGGGGGTGGGGAGGCTGGACTGAAGCTTTCTTT. The chain uses TRBV5-6 and TRBJ1-1; perhaps TRBD1 as D (5 bases). Germline values: CDR1 SGHDT, CDR2 YYEEEE. With 3 bases removed from V and 5 bases from J, the gap between germline ends came to 17 bases. The length of the CDR3 is 15 residues. The full variable domain, its missing parts supplied by reference TRBV5-6 and TRBJ1-1, is DAGVTQSPTHLIKTRGQQVTLRCSPKSGHDTVSWYQQALGQGPQFIFQYYEEEERQRGNFPDRFSGHQFPNYSSELNVNALLLGDSALYLCASSWGWGGWTEAFFGQGTRLTVV.

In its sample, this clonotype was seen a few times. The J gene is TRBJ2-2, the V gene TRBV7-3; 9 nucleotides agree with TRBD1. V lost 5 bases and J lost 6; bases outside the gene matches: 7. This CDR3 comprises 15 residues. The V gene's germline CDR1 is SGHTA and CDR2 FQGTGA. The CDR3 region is CASSPGQGFAGELFF. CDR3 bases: TGTGCCAGCAGCCCGGGACAGGGTTTCGCCGGGGAGCTGTTTTTT.

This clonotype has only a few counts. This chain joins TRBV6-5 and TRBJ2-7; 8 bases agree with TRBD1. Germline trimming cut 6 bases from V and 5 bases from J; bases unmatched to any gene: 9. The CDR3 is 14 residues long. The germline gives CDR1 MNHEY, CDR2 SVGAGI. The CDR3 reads CASSPGQGVDEQYF. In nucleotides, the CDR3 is TGTGCCAGCAGCCCCGGACAGGGTGTTGACGAGCAGTACTTC.